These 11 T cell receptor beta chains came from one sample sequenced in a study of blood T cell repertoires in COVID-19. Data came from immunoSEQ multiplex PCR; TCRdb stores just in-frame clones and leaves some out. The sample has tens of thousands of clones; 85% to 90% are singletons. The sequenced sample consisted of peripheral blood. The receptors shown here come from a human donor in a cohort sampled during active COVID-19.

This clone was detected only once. CDR3 DNA sequence: TGTGCCAGTAGCACGTCGGGGAGTGGAGAGACCCAGTACTTC. Translation gives CASSTSGSGETQYF. This chain uses TRBV19 with TRBJ2-5; D is perhaps TRBD2 (5 bases). Germline V gives CDR1 LNHDA, CDR2 SQIVND (reference sequence). V lost 6 bases, J lost 4 bases, and 15 bases lay in between. The CDR3 totals 14 residues.

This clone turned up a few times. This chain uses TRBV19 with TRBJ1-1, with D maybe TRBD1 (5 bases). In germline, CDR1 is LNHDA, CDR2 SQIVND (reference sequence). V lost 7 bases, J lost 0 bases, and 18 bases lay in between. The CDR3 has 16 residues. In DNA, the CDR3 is TGTGCCAGTACCCCGCCCAGGGCTGGGGTGAACACTGAAGCTTTCTTT. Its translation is CASTPPRAGVNTEAFF.

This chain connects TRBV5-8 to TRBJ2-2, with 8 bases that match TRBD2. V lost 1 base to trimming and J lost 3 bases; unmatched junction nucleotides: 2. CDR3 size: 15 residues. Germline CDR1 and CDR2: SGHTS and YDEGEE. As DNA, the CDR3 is TGTGCCAGCAGCTTGCGGCGGGAGGACACCGGGGAGCTGTTTTTT. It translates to CASSLRREDTGELFF.

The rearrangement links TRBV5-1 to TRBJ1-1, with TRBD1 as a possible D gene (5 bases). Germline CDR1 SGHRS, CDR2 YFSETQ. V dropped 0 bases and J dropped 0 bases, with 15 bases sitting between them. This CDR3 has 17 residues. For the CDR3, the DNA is TGCGCCAGCAGCTTGGAGCGCAGGGAAGGGATGAACACTGAAGCTTTCTTT. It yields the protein CASSLERREGMNTEAFF. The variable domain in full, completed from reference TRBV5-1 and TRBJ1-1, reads KAGVTQTPRYLIKTRGQQVTLSCSPISGHRSVSWYQQTPGQGLQFLFEYFSETQRNKGNFPGRFSGRQFSNSRSEMNVSTLELGDSALYLCASSLERREGMNTEAFFGQGTRLTVV.

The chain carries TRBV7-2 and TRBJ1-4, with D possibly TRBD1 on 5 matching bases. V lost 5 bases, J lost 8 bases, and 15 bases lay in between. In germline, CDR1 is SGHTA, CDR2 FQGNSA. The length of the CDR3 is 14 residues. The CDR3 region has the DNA TGTGCCAGCAGCGTTTCGGGGGGACGGGAAAAACTGTTTTTT. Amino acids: CASSVSGGREKLFF.

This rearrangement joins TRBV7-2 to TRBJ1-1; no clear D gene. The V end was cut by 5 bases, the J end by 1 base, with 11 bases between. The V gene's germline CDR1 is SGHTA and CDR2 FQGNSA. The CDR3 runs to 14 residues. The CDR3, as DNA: TGTGCCAGCAGCAGTTTAGCTCCGAACACTGAAGCTTTCTTT. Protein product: CASSSLAPNTEAFF.

The CDR3 is CASSLGPHNQPQHF. In DNA form, the CDR3 reads TGTGCCAGCAGTTTAGGGCCTCACAATCAGCCCCAGCATTTT. This chain links TRBV27 with TRBJ1-5; D remains unclear. CDR1 MNHEY and CDR2 SMNVEV come from the germline V gene (reference sequence). This CDR3 has 14 amino acids. V was cut by 2 bases and J by 3 bases, with 8 bases left in between.

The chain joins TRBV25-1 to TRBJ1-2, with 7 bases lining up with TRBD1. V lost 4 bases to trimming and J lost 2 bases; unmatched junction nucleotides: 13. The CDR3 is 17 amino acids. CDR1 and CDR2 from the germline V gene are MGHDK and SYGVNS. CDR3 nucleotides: TGTGCCAGCAGTGCTGCGGAGGGGGCCGGTGGGAACTATGGCTACACCTTC. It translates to CASSAAEGAGGNYGYTF.

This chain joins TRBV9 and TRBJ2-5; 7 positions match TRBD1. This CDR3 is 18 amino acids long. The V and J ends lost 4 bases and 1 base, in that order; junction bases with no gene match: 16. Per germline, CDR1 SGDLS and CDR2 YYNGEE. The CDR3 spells CASSFNPLNRGLQETQYF. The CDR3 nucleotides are TGTGCCAGCAGCTTTAATCCCCTCAACAGGGGCCTCCAAGAGACCCAGTACTTC.

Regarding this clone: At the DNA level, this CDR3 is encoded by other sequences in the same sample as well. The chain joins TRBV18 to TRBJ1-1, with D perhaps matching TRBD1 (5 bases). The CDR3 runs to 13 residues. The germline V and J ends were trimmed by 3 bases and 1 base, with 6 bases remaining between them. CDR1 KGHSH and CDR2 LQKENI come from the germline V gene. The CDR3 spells CASSPGQNTEAFF. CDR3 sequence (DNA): TGTGCCAGCTCACCCGGACAGAACACTGAAGCTTTCTTT.

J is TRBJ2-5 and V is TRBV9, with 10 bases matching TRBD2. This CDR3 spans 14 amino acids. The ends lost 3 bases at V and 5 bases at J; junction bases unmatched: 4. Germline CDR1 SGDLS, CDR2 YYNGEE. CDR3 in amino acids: CASSAGGLAETQYF. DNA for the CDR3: TGTGCCAGCAGCGCTGGGGGACTAGCGGAGACCCAGTACTTC.